One sample yielded the 8 T cell receptor beta chains listed below, sequenced in a study of T-cell reconstitution after alpha-beta-depleted transplantation in children. Unique molecular identifiers were incorporated into the prepared TCRbeta library. TCRdb processed the PCR reads anew with MiXCR; each CDR3 protein has one entry. The sample lists about 580,000 distinct CDR3 sequences, around 23% occurring once. The starting material was PBMCs, mostly from graft donor cells, obtained 360 days after TCRalphabeta/CD19-depleted stem cell transplant. All receptors derive from a boy under three years old who had a stem cell transplant for acute myeloid leukemia, so the T cells may come from the graft donor.

This clonotype was recorded a few times. The chain joins TRBV6-5 to TRBJ2-5; the D gene is possibly TRBD1 (5 bases). The ends were cut back, 2 bases at V and 2 bases at J, with 15 bases in the middle. CDR3 length: 16 residues. Germline CDR1 reads MNHEY; CDR2 reads SVGAGI. CDR3 nucleotides: TGTGCCAGCAGTTACCGGGCGCGACAGTGGCAAGAGACCCAGTACTTC. Its protein is CASSYRARQWQETQYF.

This clonotype was found a few times. The chain employs TRBV7-2 and TRBJ1-3; D call uncertain. Germline V CDR1 and CDR2: SGHTA, FQGNSA. The CDR3 has 14 amino acids. V was trimmed by 5 bases and J by 0 bases, leaving 8 bases between them. CDR3 region: CASSVDSSGNTIYF. CDR3 in DNA: TGTGCCAGCAGCGTTGATAGCTCTGGAAACACCATATATTTT. Drawing the rest from reference TRBV7-2 and TRBJ1-3, the complete variable domain is GAGVSQSPSNKVTEKGKDVELRCDPISGHTALYWYRQSLGQGLEFLIYFQGNSAPDKSGLPSDRFSAERTGGSVSTLTIQRTQQEDSAVYLCASSVDSSGNTIYFGEGSWLTVV.

The rearrangement links TRBV7-9 to TRBJ1-1, with D possibly matching TRBD1 (6 bases). Germline V lookup: CDR1 SEHNR, CDR2 FQNEAQ (reference sequence). CDR3 size: 14 residues. Deletions cut 2 bases from V and 2 bases from J, with 9 bases between. DNA for the CDR3: TGTGCCAGCAGCTTACTGGGACATAACACTGAAGCTTTCTTT. Its protein is CASSLLGHNTEAFF. The full variable domain, in which reference TRBV7-9 and TRBJ1-1 provide the parts outside the CDR3, is DTGVSQNPRHKITKRGQNVTFRCDPISEHNRLYWYRQTLGQGPEFLTYFQNEAQLEKSRLLSDRFSAERPKGSFSTLEIQRTEQGDSAMYLCASSLLGHNTEAFFGQGTRLTVV.

This clonotype was counted many times. V gene TRBV5-1 combines with J gene TRBJ2-6; D is ambiguous. CDR3 length: 16 residues. Deletions cut 5 bases from V and 0 bases from J, with 12 bases between. Germline CDR1 SGHRS, CDR2 YFSETQ. Written as DNA, the CDR3 is TGCGCCAGCAGAGGGAACAGCCTCTCTGGGGCCAACGTCCTGACTTTC. Translated: CASRGNSLSGANVLTF.

Only a few counts were recorded for this clonotype. V gene TRBV12-3 or TRBV12-4 combines with J gene TRBJ2-3; D remains unclear. This CDR3 has 15 residues. Trimming left V 1 base short and J 0 bases short, with 8 bases between. DNA for the CDR3: TGTGCCAGCAGTTTAGTTGCACCTAGCACAGATACGCAGTATTTT. Protein: CASSLVAPSTDTQYF.

This clonotype was seen only a few times. The chain joins TRBV15 to TRBJ1-1; D ambiguous. Trimming pared 8 bases from V and 1 base from J, leaving 11 bases between. The CDR3 has 13 residues. CDR1 is LNHNV and CDR2 is YYDKDF in the germline V gene (reference sequence). The CDR3 spells CATLREPNTEAFF. The DNA of the CDR3 is TGTGCCACCCTCAGAGAGCCGAACACTGAAGCTTTCTTT. Full variable domain (outside the CDR3, taken from reference TRBV15 and TRBJ1-1): DAMVIQNPRYQVTQFGKPVTLSCSQTLNHNVMYWYQQKSSQAPKLLFHYYDKDFNNEADTPDNFQSRRPNTSFCFLDIRSPGLGDTAMYLCATLREPNTEAFFGQGTRLTVV.

This clonotype was counted a few times. The V and J genes are TRBV12-3 or TRBV12-4 and TRBJ1-5; the D is unclear. The V end was cut by 5 bases, the J end by 2 bases, with 13 bases between. This CDR3 comprises 15 residues. The CDR3 protein is CASSLVGMGNQPQHF. In nucleotides, the CDR3 is TGTGCCAGCAGTCTCGTAGGGATGGGCAATCAGCCCCAGCATTTT.

This clonotype was seen a few times. V gene TRBV20-1 combines with J gene TRBJ2-3; 9 bases line up with TRBD2. The J segment lost 6 bases and the V segment lost 3 bases, leaving 7 bases of the junction unmatched. Germline-derived CDR1 and CDR2 are DFQATT and SNEGSKA (reference sequence). This CDR3 contains 14 residues. Here the CDR3 reads CSASAGGPLDTQYF. The CDR3 DNA reads as TGCAGTGCTAGCGCGGGGGGGCCTCTGGATACGCAGTATTTT.